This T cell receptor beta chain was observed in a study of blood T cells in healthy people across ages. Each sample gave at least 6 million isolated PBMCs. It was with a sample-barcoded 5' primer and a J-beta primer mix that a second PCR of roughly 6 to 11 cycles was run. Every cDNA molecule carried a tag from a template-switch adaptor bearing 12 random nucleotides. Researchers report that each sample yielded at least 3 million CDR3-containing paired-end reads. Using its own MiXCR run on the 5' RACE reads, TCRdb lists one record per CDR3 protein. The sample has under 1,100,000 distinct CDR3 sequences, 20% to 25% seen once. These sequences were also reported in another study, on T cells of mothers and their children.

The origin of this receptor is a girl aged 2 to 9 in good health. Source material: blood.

As DNA, the CDR3 is TGTGCCAGCAGCAAAGAAGGGGCTACTGTTGACGCTGGAAACACCATATATTTT. Translation gives CASSKEGATVDAGNTIYF. V gene TRBV21-1 combines with J gene TRBJ1-3; TRBD1 is the table's D call and was not checked against the DNA. TRBV21-1 is a pseudogene. This CDR3 region has 18 residues.